The 8 T cell receptor beta chains below come from one sample, sequenced in a study of OX40 agonist ivuxolimab in advanced cancers. The method was immunoSEQ multiplex PCR; TCRdb's version includes in-frame clones alone and lacks a portion of them. The sample carries fewer than 60,000 clones, 91% recorded once. The input for sequencing was CD4+ or CD8+ T cells sorted from blood, taken in a trial of the OX40 agonist ivuxolimab. The receptor source for this set is an adult with an advanced solid tumor such as melanoma, head and neck, liver or kidney cancer.

The rearrangement uses TRBV2 and TRBJ2-5; 7 bases are shared with TRBD1. Matching the DNA end better, TRBJ2-7 makes the J call doubtful. Per the germline V gene, CDR1 is SNHLY and CDR2 is FYNNEI. This CDR3 region has 14 residues. Here the CDR3 reads CASSEDRSSYEQYF. CDR3 nucleotide sequence: TGTGCCAGCAGTGAGGACAGGAGCTCCTACGAGCAGTACTTC.

V gene TRBV5-1 combines with J gene TRBJ2-3; D possibly corresponds to TRBD1 (6 bases). The germline V gene encodes CDR1 SGHRS and CDR2 YFSETQ. The CDR3 loop spans 14 amino acids. Deletions cut 4 bases from V and 5 bases from J, with 14 bases between. CDR3 sequence reads: CASSPLNREDTQYF. In DNA form, the CDR3 reads TGCGCCAGCAGCCCCCTTAACAGGGAAGATACGCAGTATTTT.

The V and J genes are TRBV28 and TRBJ2-6, with 7 bases that match TRBD2. Unmatched junction bases numbered 2, after V lost 2 bases and J lost 1 base. Germline V gene data show CDR1 as MDHEN and CDR2 as SYDVKM. CDR3 length: 16 residues. The CDR3 here is CASSLAGASGANVLTF. The CDR3 DNA sequence: TGTGCCAGCAGTTTAGCGGGAGCTTCTGGGGCCAACGTCCTGACTTTC. Drawing the rest from reference TRBV28 and TRBJ2-6, the complete variable domain is DVKVTQSSRYLVKRTGEKVFLECVQDMDHENMFWYRQDPGLGLRLIYFSYDVKMKEKGDIPEGYSVSREKKERFSLILESASTNQTSMYLCASSLAGASGANVLTFGAGSRLTVL.

The rearrangement links TRBV5-6 to TRBJ1-2, with D perhaps TRBD1 (6 bases). The CDR3 is made up of 15 amino acids. Trimming left V 4 bases short and J 4 bases short, with 17 bases between. Germline V gives CDR1 SGHDT, CDR2 YYEEEE. CDR3 sequence reads: CASSPGDRRSYGYTF. The CDR3 bases are TGTGCCAGCAGCCCAGGAGACAGGAGGTCCTATGGCTACACCTTC.

V is TRBV6-4 and J is TRBJ1-1; no definite D call. V was cut by 6 bases and J by 1 base, with 9 bases left in between. This CDR3 region has 13 residues. Germline lookup yields CDR1 MRHNA and CDR2 SNTAGT. CDR3 loop: CASRRESNTEAFF. CDR3 nucleotides: TGTGCCAGCAGACGGGAGTCGAACACTGAAGCTTTCTTT.

The chain uses TRBV6-1 and TRBJ1-1; 8 bases agree with TRBD1. Looked up from germline, CDR1 is MNHNS and CDR2 is SASEGT. Trimming at V came to 9 bases and at J to 1 base, leaving 7 bases not matched to a gene. The CDR3 is made up of 14 amino acids. This chain's CDR3 is CASTHGTGNTEAFF. CDR3 DNA: TGTGCCAGTACCCACGGGACAGGGAACACTGAAGCTTTCTTT.

V and J are TRBV5-1 and TRBJ1-1, with D unresolved. There are 12 residues in the CDR3. V was clipped by 0 bases and J by 7 bases, with 7 bases between them. Germline-derived CDR1 and CDR2 are SGHRS and YFSETQ. CDR3 nucleotides: TGCGCCAGCAGCTTGGGTAACGGTGAAGCTTTCTTT. It specifies CASSLGNGEAFF.

The V and J genes are TRBV5-1 and TRBJ2-2, with D unresolved. Trimming left V 4 bases short and J 0 bases short, with 7 bases between. Germline CDR1 and CDR2: SGHRS and YFSETQ. CDR3 length equals 14 residues. The CDR3 DNA is TGCGCCAGCAGCATTGGACCGAACACCGGGGAGCTGTTTTTT. Its translation: CASSIGPNTGELFF.